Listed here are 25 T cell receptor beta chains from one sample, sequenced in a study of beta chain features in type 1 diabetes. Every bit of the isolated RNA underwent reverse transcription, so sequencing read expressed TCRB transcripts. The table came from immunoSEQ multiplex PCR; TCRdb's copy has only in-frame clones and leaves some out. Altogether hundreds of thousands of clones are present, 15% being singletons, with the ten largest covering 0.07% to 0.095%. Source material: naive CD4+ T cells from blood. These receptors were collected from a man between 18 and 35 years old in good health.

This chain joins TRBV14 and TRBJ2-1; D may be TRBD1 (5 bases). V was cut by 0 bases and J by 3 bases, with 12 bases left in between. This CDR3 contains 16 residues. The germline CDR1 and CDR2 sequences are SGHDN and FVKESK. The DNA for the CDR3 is TGTGCCAGCAGCCAAGAGACCAGGGCTGTCTACAATGAGCAGTTCTTC. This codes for CASSQETRAVYNEQFF.

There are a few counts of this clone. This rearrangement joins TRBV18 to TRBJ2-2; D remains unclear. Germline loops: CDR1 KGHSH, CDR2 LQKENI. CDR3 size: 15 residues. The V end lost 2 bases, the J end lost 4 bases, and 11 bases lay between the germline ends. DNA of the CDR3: TGTGCCAGCTCACCAACCCGGGTTCTCACCGGGGAGCTGTTTTTT. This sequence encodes CASSPTRVLTGELFF.

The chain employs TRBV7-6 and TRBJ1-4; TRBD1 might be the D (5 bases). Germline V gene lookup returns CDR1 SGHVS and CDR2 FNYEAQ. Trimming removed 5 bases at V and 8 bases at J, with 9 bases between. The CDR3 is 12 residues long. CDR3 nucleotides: TGTGCCAGCAGCCCTCGGGGGGAAAAACTGTTTTTT. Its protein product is CASSPRGEKLFF.

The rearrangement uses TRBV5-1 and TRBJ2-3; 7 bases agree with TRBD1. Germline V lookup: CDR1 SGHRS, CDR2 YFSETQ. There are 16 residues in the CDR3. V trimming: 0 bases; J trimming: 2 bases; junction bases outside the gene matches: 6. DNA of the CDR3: TGCGCCAGCAGCTTGGACGTGACAGGGACCACAGATACGCAGTATTTT. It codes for CASSLDVTGTTDTQYF.

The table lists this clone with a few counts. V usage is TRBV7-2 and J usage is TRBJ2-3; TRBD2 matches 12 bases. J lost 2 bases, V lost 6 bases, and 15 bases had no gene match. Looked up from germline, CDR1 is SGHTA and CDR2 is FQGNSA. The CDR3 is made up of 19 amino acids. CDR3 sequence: CASSLLNLAGGPDTDTQYF. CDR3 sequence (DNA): TGTGCCAGCAGTCTCCTGAATCTAGCGGGGGGGCCGGACACAGATACGCAGTATTTT.

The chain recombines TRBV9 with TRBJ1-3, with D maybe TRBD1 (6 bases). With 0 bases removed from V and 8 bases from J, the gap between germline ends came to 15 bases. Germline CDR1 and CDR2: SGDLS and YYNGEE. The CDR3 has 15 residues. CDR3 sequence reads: CASSVAPTGRDTIYF. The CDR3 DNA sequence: TGTGCCAGCAGCGTAGCCCCGACAGGCCGGGACACCATATATTTT.

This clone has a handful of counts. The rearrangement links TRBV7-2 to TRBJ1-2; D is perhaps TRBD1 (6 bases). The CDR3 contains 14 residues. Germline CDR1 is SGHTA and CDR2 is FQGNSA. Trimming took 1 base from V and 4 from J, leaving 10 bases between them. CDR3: CASSLVGQAYGYTF. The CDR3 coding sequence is TGTGCCAGCAGCTTAGTGGGACAAGCCTATGGCTACACCTTC.

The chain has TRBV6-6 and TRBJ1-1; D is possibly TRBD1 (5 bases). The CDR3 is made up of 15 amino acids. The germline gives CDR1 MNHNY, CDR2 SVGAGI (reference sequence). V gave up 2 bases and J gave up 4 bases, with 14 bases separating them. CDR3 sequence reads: CASSYPVGVVTEAFF. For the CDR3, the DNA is TGTGCCAGCAGTTACCCGGTAGGGGTCGTCACTGAAGCTTTCTTT.

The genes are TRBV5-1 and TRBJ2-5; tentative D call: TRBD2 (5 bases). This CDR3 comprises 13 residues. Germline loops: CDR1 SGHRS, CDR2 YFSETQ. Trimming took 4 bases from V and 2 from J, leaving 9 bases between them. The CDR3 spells CASSRPGQETQYF. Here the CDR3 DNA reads TGCGCCAGCAGCAGACCGGGACAAGAGACCCAGTACTTC.

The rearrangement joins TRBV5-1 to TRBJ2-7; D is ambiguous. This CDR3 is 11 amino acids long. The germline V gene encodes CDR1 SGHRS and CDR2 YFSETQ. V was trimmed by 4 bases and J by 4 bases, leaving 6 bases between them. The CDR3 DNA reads TGCGCCAGCAGCACCACGTACGAGCAGTACTTC. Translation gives CASSTTYEQYF. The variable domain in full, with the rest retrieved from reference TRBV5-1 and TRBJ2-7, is KAGVTQTPRYLIKTRGQQVTLSCSPISGHRSVSWYQQTPGQGLQFLFEYFSETQRNKGNFPGRFSGRQFSNSRSEMNVSTLELGDSALYLCASSTTYEQYFGPGTRLTVT.

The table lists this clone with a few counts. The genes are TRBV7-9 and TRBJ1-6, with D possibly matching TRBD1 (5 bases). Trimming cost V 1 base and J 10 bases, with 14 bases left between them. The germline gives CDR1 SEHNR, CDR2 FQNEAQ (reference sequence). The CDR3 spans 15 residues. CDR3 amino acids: CASSLEGRVGSPLHF. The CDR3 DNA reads TGTGCCAGCAGCTTAGAAGGCAGGGTCGGATCACCCCTCCACTTT.

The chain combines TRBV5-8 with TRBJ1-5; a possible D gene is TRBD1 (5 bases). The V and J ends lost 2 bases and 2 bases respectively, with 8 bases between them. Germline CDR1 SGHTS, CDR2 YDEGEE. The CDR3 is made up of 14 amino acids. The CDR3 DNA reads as TGTGCCAGCAGCTTCACAGGAGGCAATCAGCCCCAGCATTTT. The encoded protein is CASSFTGGNQPQHF.

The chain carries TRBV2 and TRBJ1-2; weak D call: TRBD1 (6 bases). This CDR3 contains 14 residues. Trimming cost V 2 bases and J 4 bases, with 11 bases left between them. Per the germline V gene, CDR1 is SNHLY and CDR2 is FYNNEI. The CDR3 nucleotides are TGTGCCAGCAGTGAATCCCGGACAGTCTATGGCTACACCTTC. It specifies CASSESRTVYGYTF.

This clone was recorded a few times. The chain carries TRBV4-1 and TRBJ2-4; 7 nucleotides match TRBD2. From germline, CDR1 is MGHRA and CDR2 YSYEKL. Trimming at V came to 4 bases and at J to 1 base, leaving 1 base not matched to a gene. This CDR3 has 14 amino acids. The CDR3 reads CASSREGAKNIQYF. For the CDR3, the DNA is TGCGCCAGCAGCCGGGAGGGCGCCAAAAACATTCAGTACTTC.

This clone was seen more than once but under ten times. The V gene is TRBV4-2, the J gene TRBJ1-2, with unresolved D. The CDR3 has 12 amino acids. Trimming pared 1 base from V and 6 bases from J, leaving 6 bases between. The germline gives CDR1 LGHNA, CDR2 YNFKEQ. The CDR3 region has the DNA TGTGCCAGCAGCCAAGTTGGCGATGGCTACACCTTC. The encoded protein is CASSQVGDGYTF.

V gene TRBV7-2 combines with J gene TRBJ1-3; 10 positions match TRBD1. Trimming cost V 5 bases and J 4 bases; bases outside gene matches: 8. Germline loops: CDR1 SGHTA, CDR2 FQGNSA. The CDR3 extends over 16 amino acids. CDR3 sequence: CASSPEGTGVGNTIYF. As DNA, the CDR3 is TGTGCCAGCAGCCCTGAAGGGACAGGGGTGGGAAACACCATATATTTT.

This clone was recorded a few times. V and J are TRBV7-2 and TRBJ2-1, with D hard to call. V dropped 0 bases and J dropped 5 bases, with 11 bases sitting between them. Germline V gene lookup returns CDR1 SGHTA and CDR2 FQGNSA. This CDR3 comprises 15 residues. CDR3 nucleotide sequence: TGTGCCAGCAGCTTAGCGCTACGGCAAAACAATGAGCAGTTCTTC. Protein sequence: CASSLALRQNNEQFF.

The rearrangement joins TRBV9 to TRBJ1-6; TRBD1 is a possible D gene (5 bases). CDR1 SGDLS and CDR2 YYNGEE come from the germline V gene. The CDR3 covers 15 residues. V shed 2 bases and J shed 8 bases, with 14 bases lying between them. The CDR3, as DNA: TGTGCCAGCAGCGTCCGGGACGGTGGTTATTCACCCCTCCACTTT. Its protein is CASSVRDGGYSPLHF.

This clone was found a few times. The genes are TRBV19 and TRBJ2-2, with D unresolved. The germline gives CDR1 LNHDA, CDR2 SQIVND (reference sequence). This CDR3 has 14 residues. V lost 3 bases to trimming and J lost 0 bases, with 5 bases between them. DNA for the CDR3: TGTGCCAGTAGTATTGTGACGAACACCGGGGAGCTGTTTTTT. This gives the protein CASSIVTNTGELFF.

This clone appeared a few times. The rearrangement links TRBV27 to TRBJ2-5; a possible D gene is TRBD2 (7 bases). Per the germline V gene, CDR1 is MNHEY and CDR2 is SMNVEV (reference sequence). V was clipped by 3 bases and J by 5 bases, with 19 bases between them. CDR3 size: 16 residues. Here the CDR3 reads CASSFSTGRVLETQYF. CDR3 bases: TGTGCCAGCAGTTTCTCCACAGGGAGGGTTTTGGAGACCCAGTACTTC.

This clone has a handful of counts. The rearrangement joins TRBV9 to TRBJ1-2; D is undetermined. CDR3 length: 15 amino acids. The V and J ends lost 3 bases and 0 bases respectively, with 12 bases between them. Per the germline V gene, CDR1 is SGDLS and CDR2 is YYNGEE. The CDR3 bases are TGTGCCAGCAGCGCTTCGGGAAACCCTAACTATGGCTACACCTTC. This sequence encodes CASSASGNPNYGYTF.

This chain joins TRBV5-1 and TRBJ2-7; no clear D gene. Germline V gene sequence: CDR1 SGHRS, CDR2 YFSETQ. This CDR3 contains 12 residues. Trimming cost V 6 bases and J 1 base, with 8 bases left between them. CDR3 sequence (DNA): TGCGCCAGCACCGGGCAATCCTACGAGCAGTACTTC. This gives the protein CASTGQSYEQYF.

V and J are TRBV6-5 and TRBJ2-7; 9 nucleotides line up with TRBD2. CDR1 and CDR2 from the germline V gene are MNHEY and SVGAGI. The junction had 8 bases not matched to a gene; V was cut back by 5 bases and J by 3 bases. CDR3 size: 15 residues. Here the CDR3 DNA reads TGTGCCAGCAGTAAGGGGACTAGCAAGGGCTACGAGCAGTACTTC. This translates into CASSKGTSKGYEQYF.

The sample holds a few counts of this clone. The CDR3 region has the DNA TGTGCCATCAGTCCTCGGACTAGCGGGGGCTCGAGCTCCTACAATGAGCAGTTCTTC. Protein sequence: CAISPRTSGGSSSYNEQFF. The chain is built from TRBV10-3 and TRBJ2-1, with TRBD2 identical over 13 bases. The CDR3 is 19 amino acids. Germline V CDR1 and CDR2: ENHRY, SYGVKD. V lost 5 bases, J lost 0 bases, and 10 bases stayed unmatched.

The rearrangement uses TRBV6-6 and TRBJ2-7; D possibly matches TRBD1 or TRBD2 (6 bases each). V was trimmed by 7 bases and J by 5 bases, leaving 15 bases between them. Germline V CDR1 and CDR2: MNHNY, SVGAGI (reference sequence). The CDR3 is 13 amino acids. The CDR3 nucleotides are TGTGCCAGCAAGACCGGGGGACACCACGAGCAGTACTTC. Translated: CASKTGGHHEQYF.